This is a list of T cell receptor beta chains from one sample in a study of control samples from healthy donors and cancer patients. Assay: immunoSEQ multiplex PCR; the TCRdb copy retains only in-frame clones and omits some. The sample has under 200,000 clones; just over 85% are singletons. Sequences were obtained from blood. The receptors shown here come from a woman in her thirties in good health. Both conserved end residues are part of each CDR3.

>TRBV19
CAGTGDGNTIYF
>TRBV7-9
CASSLMQGQETQYF
>TRBV19
CASSRQGGSPLHF
>TRBV9
CASSEPPGETQYF
>TRBV4-1
CASSQGGGYTF
>TRBV6-6
CASSYSAGNTEAFF
>TRBV27
CASRRTTNEKLFF
>TRBV5-1
CASSFGPANEKLFF
>TRBV7-7
CASRSDSGGVGTQYF
>TRBV5-1
CASSPPVSSTDTQYF
>TRBV5-4
CASSSPQSGNTIYF
>TRBV6-1
CASSVLSGRDNYGYTF
>TRBV2
CASRGTGGTGELFF
>TRBV6-1
CASSEVGYTF
>TRBV3-1/TRBV3-2
CASSPRVESNQPQHF
>TRBV28
CASSPYPGAIQFQFF
>TRBV24-1
CATSELSGNTIYF
>TRBV11-2
CASSFGTSGNPDTQYF
>TRBV29-1
CSVEEEWRGKNIQYF
>TRBV24-1
CATSGGGNTEAFF
>TRBV9
CASSAQGGELFF
>TRBV2
CASQSDSNQPQHF
>TRBV11-3
CASSFNNAYEQYF
>TRBV5-1
CASSLSTGGYEQYF
>TRBV28
CASSGPASRTDTQYF
>TRBV28
CASSEPGQGKNTIYF
>TRBV5-4
CASSQRGVTDPKQFF
>TRBV21-1
CASSTRAGDTQYF
>TRBV6-1
CASSDIRGQPQHF
>TRBV24-1
CATSVGRGNEQFF
>TRBV2
CASSGTEFMVF
>TRBV3-1/TRBV3-2
CASSQQGAETQYF
>TRBV5-6
CASSLRTPSEAFF
>TRBV9
CASSTGTSGRVNEQFF
>TRBV24-1
CATSSLAAPGDTQYF
>TRBV2
CASSDRGQMNTEAFF
>TRBV24-1
CATSDARNNQETQYF
>TRBV5-1
CASSASGRGTQYF
>TRBV18
CASSSTDYGYTF
>TRBV2
CASRFTSRAPLHF